This is a list of T cell receptor beta chains from one sample in a study of blood T cell repertoires in COVID-19. Sequencing was performed with immunoSEQ multiplex PCR; in TCRdb, only in-frame clones are kept and a portion is missing. Here the sample spans about 160,000 clones, over 90% being singletons. Sequenced sample: peripheral blood. These receptors all come from a man aged 45-65 years with acute or convalescent COVID-19. CDR3s include the opening cysteine and the closing phenylalanine or tryptophan. D genes are given only for firm matches. Only part of the rows carry a size: once, few, many, or a class if the clone is expanded.

>TRBV7-2|TRBJ2-7|once|.
CASSLDYSYLSEQYF
TGTGCCAGCAGCTTAGATTACTCCTACCTGTCCGAGCAGTACTTC
>TRBV6-7|TRBJ2-5|.|TRBD2
CARTDPGLAGVLETQYF
TGTGCCAGGACCGACCCTGGACTAGCGGGAGTTTTAGAGACCCAGTACTTC
>TRBV11-2|TRBJ2-7|.|TRBD1
CASSLGGTGGREQYF
TGTGCCAGCAGCTTAGGGGGGACAGGGGGCAGGGAGCAGTACTTC
>TRBV6-1|TRBJ1-6|.|.
CASSDHRSSYNSPLHF
TGTGCCAGCAGTGACCACAGGAGCTCCTATAATTCACCCCTCCACTTT
>TRBV19|TRBJ2-2|.|.
CASSKTTVTGELFF
TGTGCCAGTAGTAAAACTACCGTCACCGGGGAGCTGTTTTTT
>TRBV7-2|TRBJ2-2|few|TRBD2
CASSLLAGATGELFF
TGTGCCAGCAGCCTCCTAGCGGGTGCTACCGGGGAGCTGTTTTTT
>TRBV7-9|TRBJ1-2|.|TRBD1
CASSPGQIYGYTF
TGTGCCAGCAGCCCGGGACAGATCTATGGCTACACCTTC
>TRBV11-3|TRBJ2-5|.|TRBD1
CASSRGQGGSQETQYF
TGTGCCAGCAGCCGGGGACAGGGAGGGTCCCAAGAGACCCAGTACTTC
>TRBV28|TRBJ1-6|.|TRBD1
CASSPIDRDDSPLHF
TGTGCCAGCAGTCCAATTGACAGGGACGATTCACCCCTCCACTTT
>TRBV28|TRBJ1-5|.|.
CASSLGGGGPQPQHF
TGTGCCAGCAGTTTAGGGGGCGGGGGGCCCCAGCCCCAGCATTTT
>TRBV28|TRBJ1-4|.|.
CASSYITGTNEKLFF
TGTGCCAGCAGCTACATCACGGGAACTAATGAAAAACTGTTTTTT